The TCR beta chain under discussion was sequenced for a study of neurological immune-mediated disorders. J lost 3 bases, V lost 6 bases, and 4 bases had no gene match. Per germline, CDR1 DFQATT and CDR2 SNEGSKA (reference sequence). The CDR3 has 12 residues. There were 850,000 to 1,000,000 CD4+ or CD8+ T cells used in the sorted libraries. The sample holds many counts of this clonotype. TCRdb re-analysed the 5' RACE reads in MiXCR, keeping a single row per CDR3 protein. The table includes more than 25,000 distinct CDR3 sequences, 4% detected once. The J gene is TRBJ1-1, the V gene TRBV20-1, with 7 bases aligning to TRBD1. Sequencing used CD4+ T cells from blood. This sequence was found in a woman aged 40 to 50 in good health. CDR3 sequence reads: CSATGAHTEAFF. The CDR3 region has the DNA TGCAGTGCCACAGGGGCTCACACTGAAGCTTTCTTT.